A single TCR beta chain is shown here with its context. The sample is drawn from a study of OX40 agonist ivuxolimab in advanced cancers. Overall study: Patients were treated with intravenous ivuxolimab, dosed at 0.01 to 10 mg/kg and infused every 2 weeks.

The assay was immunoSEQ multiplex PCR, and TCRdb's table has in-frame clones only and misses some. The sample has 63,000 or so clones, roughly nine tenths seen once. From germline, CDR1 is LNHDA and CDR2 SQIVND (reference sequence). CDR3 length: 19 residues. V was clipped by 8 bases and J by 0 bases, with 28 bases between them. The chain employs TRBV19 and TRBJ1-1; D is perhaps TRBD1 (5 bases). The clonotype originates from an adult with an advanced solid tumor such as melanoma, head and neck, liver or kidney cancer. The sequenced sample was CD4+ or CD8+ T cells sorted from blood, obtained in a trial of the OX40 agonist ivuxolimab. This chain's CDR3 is CASSHGGTMILGMNTEAFF. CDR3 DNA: TGTGCCAGTTCCCATGGGGGTACAATGATATTAGGGATGAACACTGAAGCTTTCTTT.